The clone carrying this T cell receptor (beta chain) was found a few times. The CDR3 runs 16 residues. Germline lookup yields CDR1 SGDLS and CDR2 YYNGEE. V gave up 3 bases and J gave up 0 bases; unmatched junction bases: 6. Preparing the TCRbeta library involved the use of unique molecular identifiers. Each CDR3 protein is one row after TCRdb ran MiXCR on the PCR reads. Of 700,000 to 950,000 distinct CDR3 sequences listed, roughly 16% are singletons. The data originate from a study of T-cell reconstitution after alpha-beta-depleted transplantation in children. This sequence joins TRBV9 and TRBJ1-2, with TRBD1 matching over 9 bases. Sample: PBMCs, mostly from graft donor cells, taken 360 days after TCRalphabeta/CD19-depleted stem cell transplant. The TCR sequence derives from a male patient aged 10-17 years who had a stem cell transplant for acute lymphoblastic leukemia, so the T cells may come from the graft donor. The CDR3 DNA sequence: TGTGCCAGCAGCGGGGGGACAGGGCGCACTAACTATGGCTACACCTTC. Translating it yields CASSGGTGRTNYGYTF. Full variable domain (rest looked up from reference TRBV9 and TRBJ1-2): DSGVTQTPKHLITATGQRVTLRCSPRSGDLSVYWYQQSLDQGLQFLIQYYNGEERAKGNILERFSAQQFPDLHSELNLSSLELGDSALYFCASSGGTGRTNYGYTFGSGTRLTVV.